These 14 T cell receptor beta chains originate from one sample sequenced in a study of shared clonotypes between healthy human individuals. TCRdb's copy holds only in-frame clones and misses some; the assay was immunoSEQ multiplex PCR. The sample has about 380,000 clones; about 96% are singletons. Specimen: memory CD8+ T cells sorted from blood. Described subset: CD45RO+ cells pooled with CCR7-negative TemRA cells. The receptors derive from a man younger than 45 in good health.

The CDR3 sequence is CASTGQGIANEQFF. The CDR3 DNA is TGTGCCAGTACGGGACAGGGTATCGCGAATGAGCAGTTCTTC. The V call is TRBV19, the J call TRBJ2-1, with 9 bases aligning to TRBD1. In germline, CDR1 is LNHDA, CDR2 SQIVND (reference sequence). V trimming: 7 bases; J trimming: 7 bases; junction bases outside the gene matches: 8. This CDR3 comprises 14 residues.

V usage is TRBV10-1 and J usage is TRBJ2-6; the D is unclear. The CDR3 sequence is 14 residues long. Germline V gene data show CDR1 as WNHNN and CDR2 as SYGVQD (reference sequence). V was pared by 3 bases and J by 0 bases, with 3 bases between. CDR3 protein: CASSDSSGANVLTF. The CDR3 DNA is TGCGCCAGCAGTGACAGCTCTGGGGCCAACGTCCTGACTTTC.

V gene TRBV11-2 combines with J gene TRBJ2-1; D possibly corresponds to TRBD1 (6 bases). Trimming shortened V by 5 bases and J by 8 bases, and 13 bases separated the two germline ends. Germline loops: CDR1 SGHAT, CDR2 FQNNGV. CDR3 length: 13 amino acids. The CDR3 protein is CASSRGILYEQFF. The DNA for the CDR3 is TGTGCCAGCAGCAGGGGGATCCTCTATGAGCAGTTCTTC.

V gene TRBV15 combines with J gene TRBJ2-3; TRBD2 aligns across 9 bases. The germline CDR1 and CDR2 sequences are LNHNV and YYDKDF (reference sequence). This CDR3 spans 18 amino acids. Unmatched junction bases numbered 10, after V lost 3 bases and J lost 0 bases. The CDR3 region is CATSRDLLAGSSTDTQYF. DNA for the CDR3: TGTGCCACCAGCAGGGATCTTCTAGCGGGGAGTAGCACAGATACGCAGTATTTT. Complete variable domain (other parts from reference TRBV15 and TRBJ2-3): DAMVIQNPRYQVTQFGKPVTLSCSQTLNHNVMYWYQQKSSQAPKLLFHYYDKDFNNEADTPDNFQSRRPNTSFCFLDIRSPGLGDTAMYLCATSRDLLAGSSTDTQYFGPGTRLTVL.

As DNA, the CDR3 is TGCAGTGCTATGGTCCAAGAGACCCAGTACTTC. This sequence encodes CSAMVQETQYF. This chain uses TRBV20-1 with TRBJ2-5; D gene ambiguous. Germline V lookup: CDR1 DFQATT, CDR2 SNEGSKA (reference sequence). CDR3 length: 11 residues. Trimming removed 4 bases from V and 1 base from J, with 4 bases in between.

The table lists this clone with a few counts. The CDR3 loop reads CSVGQGDQPQHF. The CDR3 bases are TGCAGCGTTGGACAGGGGGATCAGCCCCAGCATTTT. J is TRBJ1-5 and V is TRBV29-1, with 9 bases matching TRBD1. V dropped 4 bases and J dropped 5; count of bases not matched to a gene: 0. The CDR3 has 12 amino acids. The germline V gene has CDR1 SQVTM and CDR2 ANQGSEA. The variable domain in full, completed from reference TRBV29-1 and TRBJ1-5, reads SAVISQKPSRDICQRGTSLTIQCQVDSQVTMMFWYRQQPGQSLTLIATANQGSEATYESGFVIDKFPISRPNLTFSTLTVSNMSPEDSSIYLCSVGQGDQPQHFGDGTRLSIL.

The chain is built from TRBV28 and TRBJ1-1, with D unresolved. V was clipped by 6 bases and J by 10 bases, with 15 bases between them. Germline CDR1 MDHEN, CDR2 SYDVKM. CDR3 length: 12 residues. The CDR3 reads CASRPASSRAFF. The CDR3 coding sequence is TGTGCCAGCAGGCCGGCCTCGTCGAGAGCTTTCTTT. The full variable domain, in which reference TRBV28 and TRBJ1-1 provide the parts outside the CDR3, is DVKVTQSSRYLVKRTGEKVFLECVQDMDHENMFWYRQDPGLGLRLIYFSYDVKMKEKGDIPEGYSVSREKKERFSLILESASTNQTSMYLCASRPASSRAFFGQGTRLTVV.

This clone was seen once. J is TRBJ2-1 and V is TRBV9; 11 bases line up with TRBD2. The CDR3 is made up of 17 amino acids. Germline V lookup: CDR1 SGDLS, CDR2 YYNGEE. The junction had 6 bases not matched to a gene; V was cut back by 1 base and J by 3 bases. Here the CDR3 DNA reads TGTGCCAGCAGCGTATTTACCGGGACTAGCGGCTACAATGAGCAGTTCTTC. This gives the protein CASSVFTGTSGYNEQFF.

The chain joins TRBV7-9 to TRBJ2-1, with 9 bases identical to TRBD2. Germline assignment: CDR1 SEHNR and CDR2 FQNEAQ (reference sequence). Trimming cost V 5 bases and J 0 bases; bases outside gene matches: 2. The CDR3 is made up of 15 amino acids. The CDR3 reads CASSPSGISYNEQFF. The CDR3 region has the DNA TGTGCCAGCAGCCCTAGCGGGATCTCCTACAATGAGCAGTTCTTC.

The V gene is TRBV30, the J gene TRBJ2-1; D call uncertain. The V end was cut by 1 base, the J end by 4 bases, with 8 bases between. The germline CDR1 and CDR2 sequences are GTSNPN and SVGIG (reference sequence). There are 13 residues in the CDR3. The CDR3 spells CAWSARLYNEQFF. Written as DNA, the CDR3 is TGTGCCTGGAGTGCCAGACTTTACAATGAGCAGTTCTTC.

The chain uses TRBV10-3 and TRBJ2-2, with D possibly TRBD2 on 6 matching bases. Germline V gives CDR1 ENHRY, CDR2 SYGVKD. V lost 10 bases, J lost 5 bases, and 14 bases lay in between. CDR3 length: 13 residues. The CDR3 reads CATTSRETGELFF. The CDR3 coding sequence is TGTGCCACTACCTCCCGGGAGACCGGGGAGCTGTTTTTT.

Note on this clone: This sample also contains other DNA sequences that code for the same CDR3. The chain employs TRBV9 and TRBJ2-3, with 11 bases aligning to TRBD2. The junction had 5 bases not matched to a gene; V was cut back by 2 bases and J by 6 bases. CDR3 length equals 15 residues. The germline V gene encodes CDR1 SGDLS and CDR2 YYNGEE. The CDR3 DNA reads TGTGCCAGCAGCGTCACTAGCGGGAGTAGGGATACGCAGTATTTT. Its protein product is CASSVTSGSRDTQYF. Complete variable domain (other parts from reference TRBV9 and TRBJ2-3): DSGVTQTPKHLITATGQRVTLRCSPRSGDLSVYWYQQSLDQGLQFLIQYYNGEERAKGNILERFSAQQFPDLHSELNLSSLELGDSALYFCASSVTSGSRDTQYFGPGTRLTVL.

The chain recombines TRBV7-2 with TRBJ2-5; 7 bases match TRBD1. Per germline, CDR1 SGHTA and CDR2 FQGNSA. The CDR3 loop spans 15 amino acids. V lost 5 bases to trimming and J lost 5 bases; unmatched junction nucleotides: 11. In DNA form, the CDR3 reads TGTGCCAGCAGCCAGCCCCATAGGGGGCCGGAGACCCAGTACTTC. It codes for CASSQPHRGPETQYF.

This clone appeared a single time. The chain links TRBV6-6 to TRBJ1-1; tentative D call: TRBD1 (5 bases). V was shortened by 2 bases and J by 7 bases, with 20 bases between the two germline ends. The CDR3 is 16 residues long. CDR1 is MNHNY and CDR2 is SVGAGI in the germline V gene (reference sequence). This CDR3 reads CASSYDPSAVGDEAFF. CDR3 bases: TGTGCCAGCAGTTACGACCCATCGGCGGTAGGGGATGAAGCTTTCTTT.